The text below deals with one T cell receptor (beta chain). The trim removed 5 bases at V and 0 bases at J, leaving 11 bases unmatched. CDR1 is SGHAT, CDR2 FQNNGV, per germline. CDR3 size: 17 residues. The data were taken from a study of blood T cell repertoires in COVID-19. As for the study in general: Donors in the United States, Italy and Spain gave samples during acute or convalescent COVID-19. The cDNA or gDNA used as material had been derived from T cells, B-cell-depleted T cells, or PBMCs.

Source study methods: Amplification from reference gene primers served as the basis for estimated nucleated cell counts. Using immunoSEQ multiplex PCR, the repertoire was profiled, and TCRdb retains in-frame clones only, with some absent. V and J calls and clone size are given by that table; D and trimming were obtained from the DNA. Here the sample spans 300,000 to 350,000 clones, 87% being singletons. This sequence was found in a man younger than 35 with active or convalescent COVID-19. Sequencing input: peripheral blood. This chain joins TRBV11-2 and TRBJ1-2; 8 nucleotides align to TRBD1. CDR3 region: CASSPTPGQESNYGYTF. The DNA for the CDR3 is TGTGCCAGCAGCCCTACACCGGGACAGGAGTCTAACTATGGCTACACCTTC.